This T cell receptor (beta chain) was recovered during a study of identical twins. TCRdb recomputed calls from the 5' RACE reads with MiXCR, one row per CDR3 protein. The sample holds approximately 500,000 distinct CDR3 sequences; roughly 15% are singletons and the top ten take about 0.47%. CDR3 length equals 12 residues. Germline CDR1 SGHAT, CDR2 FQNNGV. V gave up 6 bases and J gave up 7 bases, with 7 bases separating them. This sample was shared with a second study, whose subject was yellow fever vaccine responses in identical twins.

V usage is TRBV11-2 and J usage is TRBJ1-6; D might be TRBD1 (5 bases). Material for sequencing was CD4+ T cells sorted from blood. The clonotype originates from a woman younger than 35 in good health. CDR3 sequence (DNA): TGTGCCAGCAGGGGGCAAAATTCACCCCTCCACTTT. Protein product: CASRGQNSPLHF.